Presented here are 5 T cell receptor beta chains from one specimen sequenced in a study of T cells in women clearing cervical HPV infection. TCRdb's copy holds only in-frame clones and misses some; the assay was immunoSEQ multiplex PCR. This listing includes about 32,000 clones. Material for sequencing was blood buffy coat. These receptors were collected from a woman between 18 and 70 years old with a cervical HPV16 infection that either progressed to CIN3+ or cleared (not recorded which).

On this clone: The read finishes 3 residues shy of the CDR3 end, and the germline J gene is used to complete it. V gene TRBV30 combines with J gene TRBJ2-3; 8 nucleotides agree with TRBD2. This CDR3 region has 15 residues. Losses at the gene ends were 4 bases for V and 4 bases for J; bases not matched to a gene: 10. CDR1 GTSNPN and CDR2 SVGIG come from the germline V gene (reference sequence). Partial CDR3 DNA: TGTGCCTGGACAAGGCCGGGGGGGGTAGCAGATACG. The encoded protein is CAWTRPGGVADT. The whole CDR3 protein reads CAWTRPGGVADTQYF.

For this clone: The read ends 3 residues shy of where the CDR3 ends; the end is completed using the germline J gene. The V call is TRBV19, the J call TRBJ1-5, with D tentatively TRBD1 (5 bases). Germline CDR1 and CDR2: LNHDA and SQIVND (reference sequence). Trimming removed 6 bases from V and 5 bases from J, with 14 bases in between. The CDR3 loop spans 14 amino acids. The part of the CDR3 DNA that was read is TGTGCCAGTAGCCACGACAGTATTGATCAGCCC. Translating gives CASSHDSIDQP. The full CDR3 protein is CASSHDSIDQPQHF.

To note about this clone: The sequenced fragment ends 3 residues before the CDR3 boundary, so the rest is inferred from the germline J gene. J is TRBJ2-7 and V is TRBV20-1; D might be TRBD2 (6 bases). Per the germline V gene, CDR1 is DFQATT and CDR2 is SNEGSKA (reference sequence). V lost 3 bases and J lost 1, with 7 bases in between. The CDR3 has 12 amino acids. CDR3 in amino acids: CSARAGSYEQYF. CDR3 DNA, as far as it was read: TGCAGTGCTAGGGCGGGGTCCTACGAG.

In regard to this clone: The CDR3 extends 3 residues past the end of the read, so its final part is completed from the germline J gene. The chain carries TRBV28 and TRBJ1-5, with 9 nucleotides matching TRBD1. CDR1 and CDR2 from the germline V gene are MDHEN and SYDVKM. Trimming removed 6 bases from V and 4 bases from J; junction bases left unmatched: 4. The length of the CDR3 is 14 residues. CDR3 amino acids: CASSIDRGNQPQHF. The sequenced CDR3 bases are TGTGCCAGCAGCATCGACAGGGGGAATCAGCCC.

Concerning this clone: The read is 3 residues too short to cover the CDR3 end, so that end is filled in from the germline J gene. The rearrangement links TRBV19 to TRBJ1-5, with D possibly being TRBD1 (6 bases). Germline V CDR1 and CDR2: LNHDA, SQIVND (reference sequence). This CDR3 contains 12 residues. Trimming cost V 10 bases and J 5 bases, with 12 bases left between them. The DNA read from the CDR3 is TGTGCCACCAAACAGGGAGATCAGCCC. As protein: CATKQGDQP. In full, the CDR3 is CATKQGDQPQHF.